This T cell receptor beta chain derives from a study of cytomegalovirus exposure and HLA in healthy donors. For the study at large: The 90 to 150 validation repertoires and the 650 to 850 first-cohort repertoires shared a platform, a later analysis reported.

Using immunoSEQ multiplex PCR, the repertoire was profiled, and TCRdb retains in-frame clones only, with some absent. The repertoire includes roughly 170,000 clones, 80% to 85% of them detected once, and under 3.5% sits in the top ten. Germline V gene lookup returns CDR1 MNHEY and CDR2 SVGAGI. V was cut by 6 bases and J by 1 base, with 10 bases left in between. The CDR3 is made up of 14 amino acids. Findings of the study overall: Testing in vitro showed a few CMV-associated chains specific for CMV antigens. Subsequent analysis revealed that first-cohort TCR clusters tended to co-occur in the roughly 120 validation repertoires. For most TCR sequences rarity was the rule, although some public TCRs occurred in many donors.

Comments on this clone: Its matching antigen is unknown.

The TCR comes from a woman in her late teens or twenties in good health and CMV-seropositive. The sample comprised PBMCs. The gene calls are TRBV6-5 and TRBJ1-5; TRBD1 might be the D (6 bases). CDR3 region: CASSPGQSNQPQHF. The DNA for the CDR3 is TGTGCCAGCAGCCCGGGACAAAGCAATCAGCCCCAGCATTTT.